The following is a T cell receptor beta chain sequence with its context. Its target is not known. The data are from a study of cytomegalovirus exposure and HLA in healthy donors. This CDR3 region has 15 residues. Trimming took off 0 bases at V and 3 bases at J, with 11 bases between the two ends. Germline loops: CDR1 SGHTA, CDR2 FQGNSA. Study-wide findings and caveats: The study put 150 to 200 TCR beta chains on its list as cytomegalovirus-associated. A likely sequencing artifact accounted for one observed cluster of highly shared sequence variants.

PCR used 60 Vbeta primers and 13 Jbeta primers. The assay was immunoSEQ multiplex PCR, and TCRdb's table has in-frame clones only and misses some. This sample has more than 95,000 clones, with 65% to 75% found just once. The V and J genes are TRBV7-2 and TRBJ1-2; D gene unclear. The specimen was PBMCs. The sequence came from a woman in her forties or fifties in good health and CMV-seropositive. CDR3 DNA: TGTGCCAGCAGCTTAGCGAGAGGGTATGACTATGGCTACACCTTC. Its protein product is CASSLARGYDYGYTF.